These 30 T cell receptor beta chains share one sample of origin, sequenced in a study of CD8+CD57+ T cells in acquired aplastic anemia. Profiles of TCR beta VDJ and CDR3 were generated from a genomic DNA template. From the reads, TCRdb called clonotypes with MiXCR, one entry per CDR3 protein. The table includes about 190,000 distinct CDR3 sequences, less than 65% detected once. Source material: sorted CD4+, CD8+, or CD8+CD57+ T cells (not recorded which) from PBMCs. The origin of the receptors is a human donor in good health, serving as a control.

This clonotype has a count of ten or more. The chain employs TRBV12-3 or TRBV12-4 and TRBJ1-3; D unresolved. CDR3 size: 13 residues. Deletions cut 1 base from V and 3 bases from J, with 4 bases between. This CDR3 is CASSLGDGNTIYF. For the CDR3, the DNA is TGTGCCAGCAGTTTAGGGGATGGAAACACCATATATTTT.

The chain joins TRBV15 to TRBJ1-2; TRBD1 matches 7 bases. The CDR3 spans 16 residues. The junction had 8 bases not matched to a gene; V was cut back by 0 bases and J by 4 bases. Germline-derived CDR1 and CDR2 are LNHNV and YYDKDF (reference sequence). This chain's CDR3 is CATSREVGQQTYGYTF. DNA for the CDR3: TGTGCCACCAGCAGAGAGGTGGGACAGCAAACCTATGGCTACACCTTC. Full variable domain (rest looked up from reference TRBV15 and TRBJ1-2): DAMVIQNPRYQVTQFGKPVTLSCSQTLNHNVMYWYQQKSSQAPKLLFHYYDKDFNNEADTPDNFQSRRPNTSFCFLDIRSPGLGDTAMYLCATSREVGQQTYGYTFGSGTRLTVV.

The rearrangement joins TRBV10-3 to TRBJ1-5; TRBD1 matches 8 bases. Looked up from germline, CDR1 is ENHRY and CDR2 is SYGVKD. J gave up 2 bases and V 7 bases, and 13 bases lay outside the gene matches. The CDR3 has 17 amino acids. The DNA of the CDR3 is TGTGCCATCAAGGACAGGGCCGAGGGGGCAGGCAATCAGCCCCAGCATTTT. It specifies CAIKDRAEGAGNQPQHF.

Points on this clonotype: A much larger clone lies one base from this, so it may be a read error. J is TRBJ1-2 and V is TRBV20-1, with D maybe TRBD1 (6 bases). The CDR3 runs to 13 residues. Looked up from germline, CDR1 is DFQATT and CDR2 is SNEGSKA (reference sequence). The CDR3 region is CSARTTGNYGCTF. CDR3 sequence (DNA): TGCAGTGCTAGAACAACAGGGAACTATGGCTGCACCTTC.

This chain connects TRBV7-2 to TRBJ2-7; D unclear. Deletions cut 1 base from V and 0 bases from J, with 10 bases between. The CDR3 is made up of 15 amino acids. Germline V CDR1 and CDR2: SGHTA, FQGNSA. The CDR3 here is CASSLESADSYEQYF. Written as DNA, the CDR3 is TGTGCCAGCAGCTTAGAGTCAGCCGACTCCTACGAGCAGTACTTC.

The chain combines TRBV5-1 with TRBJ1-2; D not certain. V was trimmed by 2 bases and J by 2 bases, leaving 10 bases between them. Germline loops: CDR1 SGHRS, CDR2 YFSETQ. The CDR3 extends over 14 amino acids. This CDR3 is CASSFREANYGYTF. The DNA of the CDR3 is TGCGCCAGCAGCTTTCGGGAGGCCAACTATGGCTACACCTTC.

This chain connects TRBV10-1 to TRBJ2-7; the D is unclear. Germline values: CDR1 WNHNN, CDR2 SYGVQD (reference sequence). The CDR3 totals 15 residues. Trimming shortened V by 0 bases and J by 1 base, and 10 bases separated the two germline ends. This chain's CDR3 is CASSESGPRSYEQYF. DNA of the CDR3: TGCGCCAGCAGTGAGTCAGGGCCCAGGTCCTACGAGCAGTACTTC.

This chain joins TRBV29-1 and TRBJ1-1, with a weak D call TRBD1 (5 bases). V was clipped by 8 bases and J by 2 bases, with 9 bases between them. Germline V lookup: CDR1 SQVTM, CDR2 ANQGSEA. The CDR3 runs to 11 residues. The DNA for the CDR3 is TGCAGCTTAAGGGGTAACACTGAAGCTTTCTTT. Translating it yields CSLRGNTEAFF.

This clonotype was detected many times. The chain recombines TRBV28 with TRBJ2-7; possible D gene TRBD2, 5 bases. This CDR3 has 13 residues. Germline V gene lookup returns CDR1 MDHEN and CDR2 SYDVKM. V shed 6 bases and J shed 1 base, with 10 bases lying between them. CDR3: CASSPGESYEQYF. The DNA of the CDR3 is TGTGCCAGCAGCCCCGGGGAGTCCTACGAGCAGTACTTC.

This clonotype appeared many times. V gene TRBV20-1 combines with J gene TRBJ2-7; TRBD1 matches 8 bases. Germline V CDR1 and CDR2: DFQATT, SNEGSKA (reference sequence). The CDR3 spans 12 residues. The V and J ends lost 3 bases and 5 bases, in that order; junction bases with no gene match: 3. CDR3 DNA: TGCAGTGCTAGTACAGGGGGTAACGAGCAGTACTTC. Protein product: CSASTGGNEQYF.

The genes are TRBV19 and TRBJ2-7, with 11 bases that match TRBD2. Looked up from germline, CDR1 is LNHDA and CDR2 is SQIVND (reference sequence). The CDR3 covers 17 residues. Trimming at V came to 5 bases and at J to 3 bases, leaving 12 bases not matched to a gene. CDR3 nucleotides: TGTGCCAGTAGTGGTAGCGGGGGGGTTGACAAAGTCTACGAGCAGTACTTC. Its protein is CASSGSGGVDKVYEQYF.

This clonotype has ten or more counts. The chain combines TRBV5-1 with TRBJ2-5, with unresolved D. Germline CDR1 and CDR2: SGHRS and YFSETQ. This CDR3 is built from 12 residues. The ends were cut back, 4 bases at V and 1 base at J, with 5 bases in the middle. The DNA for the CDR3 is TGCGCCAGCAGCGGCCTCCAAGAGACCCAGTACTTC. Translated, it gives CASSGLQETQYF.

This clonotype was detected ten times or more. V gene TRBV7-2 combines with J gene TRBJ2-3, with 9 bases that match TRBD2. The CDR3 has 16 residues. V trimming: 5 bases; J trimming: 11 bases; junction bases outside the gene matches: 17. Germline V lookup: CDR1 SGHTA, CDR2 FQGNSA. The CDR3 loop reads CASSLGVAGARVQQYF. In DNA form, the CDR3 reads TGTGCCAGCAGCCTTGGTGTAGCGGGGGCACGGGTGCAGCAGTATTTT.

The chain's CDR3 is CASSQAGNYGYTF. As DNA, the CDR3 is TGTGCCAGCAGCCAAGCAGGGAACTATGGCTACACCTTC. The chain is built from TRBV3-1 and TRBJ1-2, with a possible D match to TRBD1 (5 bases). The CDR3 contains 13 residues. The germline V gene encodes CDR1 LGHDT and CDR2 YNNKEL (reference sequence). Trimming shortened V by 1 base and J by 2 bases, and 5 bases separated the two germline ends.

The table lists this clonotype with many counts. V gene TRBV7-3 combines with J gene TRBJ1-1; possibly TRBD1 for D (5 bases). This CDR3 is 13 amino acids long. The V end lost 4 bases, the J end lost 2 bases, and 8 bases lay between the germline ends. Germline CDR1 SGHTA, CDR2 FQGTGA. CDR3: CASSWTTNTEAFF. The CDR3 DNA sequence: TGTGCCAGCAGCTGGACAACCAACACTGAAGCTTTCTTT.

About this clonotype itself: One junction end disagrees with the germline gene, perhaps due to a read error. This rearrangement joins TRBV7-2 to TRBJ1-6; D is perhaps TRBD1 (5 bases). CDR1 is SGHTA, CDR2 FQGNSA, per germline. The length of the CDR3 is 15 residues. DNA for the CDR3: TGTGCCAGCAGCCAAGATACCGGGGGGAATTCACCCCTCCGCTTT. Translating it yields CASSQDTGGNSPLRF.

This clonotype was observed a few times. The chain has TRBV18 and TRBJ1-6; 7 bases line up with TRBD1. Per germline, CDR1 KGHSH and CDR2 LQKENI. The CDR3 length is 17 residues. After removal of 3 bases from V and 7 bases from J, the junction contained 12 bases not matched to a gene. The CDR3 sequence: CASSPGPGTVINSPLHF. In nucleotides, the CDR3 is TGTGCCAGCTCACCGGGTCCCGGGACAGTCATCAATTCACCCCTCCACTTT.

This clonotype was seen a handful of times. A much larger clone differs by one base, so this may be a read error. The conserved closing phenylalanine or tryptophan is absent in this CDR3, likely reflecting a read error. The V call is TRBV5-4, the J call TRBJ2-7; a weak D match, TRBD1 (6 bases). The length of the CDR3 is 13 residues. CDR1 SGHNT and CDR2 YYREEE come from the germline V gene (reference sequence). V gave up 4 bases and J gave up 2 bases, with 10 bases separating them. This CDR3 is CASSITGTYEQYS. Here the CDR3 DNA reads TGTGCCAGCAGCATTACAGGGACCTACGAGCAGTACTCC.

This clonotype was seen ten or more times. The chain has TRBV7-9 and TRBJ2-2; TRBD1 matches at 11 bases. The length of the CDR3 is 15 residues. Germline CDR1 is SEHNR and CDR2 is FQNEAQ (reference sequence). The ends lost 5 bases at V and 4 bases at J; junction bases unmatched: 3. CDR3 sequence (DNA): TGTGCCAGCAGCAGGACAGGGGGCAGCACCGGGGAGCTGTTTTTT. Its protein is CASSRTGGSTGELFF.

This clonotype was detected ten times or more. The chain has TRBV7-2 and TRBJ1-6, with D possibly being TRBD1 (5 bases). Trimming took off 4 bases at V and 6 bases at J, with 10 bases between the two ends. The CDR3 length is 14 residues. Germline CDR1 is SGHTA and CDR2 is FQGNSA. CDR3 nucleotide sequence: TGTGCCAGCAGCTCCCGGACACTTAATTCACCCCTCCACTTT. Amino acids: CASSSRTLNSPLHF.

In its sample, this clonotype was seen many times. The chain is built from TRBV2 and TRBJ1-1; TRBD1 aligns across 7 bases. J was trimmed by 1 base and V by 3 bases; bases with no gene match: 20. Germline loops: CDR1 SNHLY, CDR2 FYNNEI. The CDR3 loop spans 20 amino acids. CDR3 sequence: CASSEQPPVQGVSWNTEAFF. DNA of the CDR3: TGTGCCAGCAGTGAGCAACCCCCGGTCCAGGGGGTTTCTTGGAACACTGAAGCTTTCTTT.

This chain connects TRBV25-1 to TRBJ1-5; the match to TRBD1 covers 8 bases. This CDR3 has 14 residues. J gave up 6 bases and V 7 bases, and 8 bases lay outside the gene matches. Germline V lookup: CDR1 MGHDK, CDR2 SYGVNS. CDR3: CASKDREAGQPQHF. For the CDR3, the DNA is TGTGCCAGCAAGGACAGGGAAGCAGGTCAGCCCCAGCATTTT.

At least ten counts were recorded for this clonotype. V and J are TRBV7-2 and TRBJ1-2, with 7 bases that match TRBD1. V lost 3 bases, J lost 3 bases, and 7 bases stayed unmatched. The CDR3 sequence is 15 residues long. Germline lookup yields CDR1 SGHTA and CDR2 FQGNSA. The CDR3 spells CASSFLKGADYGYTF. CDR3 nucleotide sequence: TGTGCCAGCAGCTTTTTGAAGGGGGCTGACTATGGCTACACCTTC.

J is TRBJ1-6 and V is TRBV2, with D hard to call. The CDR3 covers 13 residues. Germline V gives CDR1 SNHLY, CDR2 FYNNEI. Trimming shortened V by 7 bases and J by 7 bases, and 11 bases separated the two germline ends. The DNA of the CDR3 is TGTGCCAGCACTGGCGTTAGGAATTCACCCCTCCACTTT. As protein: CASTGVRNSPLHF.

The J gene is TRBJ1-2, the V gene TRBV7-2, with D maybe TRBD1 (5 bases). V was trimmed by 1 base and J by 6 bases, leaving 15 bases between them. The length of the CDR3 is 15 residues. Germline V CDR1 and CDR2: SGHTA, FQGNSA. CDR3 in DNA: TGTGCCAGCAGCTTAGGAGGGGCCGGGGGGGATGGCTACACCTTC. It is translated as CASSLGGAGGDGYTF.

This chain links TRBV7-8 with TRBJ1-3; D call uncertain. This CDR3 is built from 14 residues. The ends were cut back, 6 bases at V and 4 bases at J, with 13 bases in the middle. Germline lookup yields CDR1 SGHVS and CDR2 FQNEAQ. This CDR3 is CASSHVPTGNTIYF. In DNA, the CDR3 is TGTGCCAGCAGTCACGTCCCGACAGGAAACACCATATATTTT.

This clonotype was counted once. The chain joins TRBV19 to TRBJ2-1; the match to TRBD2 covers 10 bases. The V gene end was trimmed by 6 bases and the J gene end by 7 bases; junction bases not matched to a gene: 12. Germline lookup yields CDR1 LNHDA and CDR2 SQIVND (reference sequence). CDR3 size: 16 residues. In DNA form, the CDR3 reads TGTGCCAGTAGGTTACGACCAGCGGGGGGGGAGAATGAGCAGTTCTTC. Protein sequence: CASRLRPAGGENEQFF.

At least ten counts were recorded for this clonotype. The CDR3, as DNA: TGTGCCAGCAGGACCGACGGGGGTCGCACTGAAGCTTTCTTT. This encodes CASRTDGGRTEAFF. V gene TRBV28 combines with J gene TRBJ1-1, with D perhaps TRBD1 (5 bases). CDR1 and CDR2 from the germline V gene are MDHEN and SYDVKM. V was clipped by 6 bases and J by 4 bases, with 15 bases between them. CDR3 length: 14 residues.

This chain connects TRBV2 to TRBJ2-2, with D perhaps being TRBD1 or TRBD2 (6 bases each). The length of the CDR3 is 14 residues. Germline-derived CDR1 and CDR2 are SNHLY and FYNNEI. V was pared by 9 bases and J by 1 base, with 12 bases between. Here the CDR3 DNA reads TGTGCCAGTTTCAGGGGACTGAACACCGGGGAGCTGTTTTTT. Translated, it gives CASFRGLNTGELFF.

This clonotype was picked up many times. One end of the junction does not line up with germline, which may come from a read error. The chain joins TRBV7-2 to TRBJ2-7, with a possible D match to TRBD1 (6 bases). The CDR3 is 14 amino acids. Germline CDR1 reads SGHTA; CDR2 reads FQGNSA. This CDR3 is CASSPQTGSSEQYF. DNA for the CDR3: TGTGCCAGCAGCCCGCAAACAGGGTCCTCCGAGCAGTACTTC.